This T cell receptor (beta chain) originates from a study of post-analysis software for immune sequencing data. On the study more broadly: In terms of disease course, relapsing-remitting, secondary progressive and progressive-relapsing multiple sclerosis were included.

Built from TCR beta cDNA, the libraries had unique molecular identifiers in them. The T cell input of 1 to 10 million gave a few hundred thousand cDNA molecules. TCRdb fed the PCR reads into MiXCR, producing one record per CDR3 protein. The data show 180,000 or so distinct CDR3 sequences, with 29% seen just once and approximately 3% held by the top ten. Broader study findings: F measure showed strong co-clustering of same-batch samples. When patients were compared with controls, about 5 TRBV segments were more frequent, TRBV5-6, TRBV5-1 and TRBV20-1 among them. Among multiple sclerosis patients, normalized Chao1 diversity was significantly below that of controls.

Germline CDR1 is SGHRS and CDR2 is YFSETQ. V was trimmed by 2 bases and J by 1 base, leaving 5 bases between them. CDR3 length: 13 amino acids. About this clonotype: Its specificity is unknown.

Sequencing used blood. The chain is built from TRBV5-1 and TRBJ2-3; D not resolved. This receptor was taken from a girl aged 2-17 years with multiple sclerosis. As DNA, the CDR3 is TGCGCCAGCAGCTTACGAGGCACAGATACGCAGTATTTT. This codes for CASSLRGTDTQYF.